A single sample gave rise to the 21 T cell receptor beta chains below, sequenced in a study of blood T cells in healthy people across ages. Primed by a sample-barcoded 5' primer and a J-beta primer mix, a second PCR proceeded for roughly 7 to 11 cycles. Each CDR3 protein gets one entry after TCRdb re-called the 5' RACE reads with MiXCR. The sample yields a few hundred thousand distinct CDR3 sequences, approximately 26% seen once. These data were also filed under a second study, of T cells of mothers and their children.

The sequencing sample was made of blood. The receptors shown here come from a boy aged 2 to 10 in good health.

To note about this clonotype: The CDR3 ends on some other residue instead of the conserved phenylalanine or tryptophan, so this is likely a read error. The chain employs TRBV6-6 and TRBJ1-1, with TRBD1 as a possible D gene (6 bases). From germline, CDR1 is MNHNY and CDR2 SVGAGI (reference sequence). The V and J ends lost 0 bases and 7 bases respectively, with 15 bases between them. The CDR3 extends over 15 amino acids. The CDR3 region has the DNA TGTGCCAGCAGTTACTCGGGCCAGGGGAGTAATGAAGCTTTCTCT. Amino acids: CASSYSGQGSNEAFS.

This clonotype was counted between two and nine times. The rearrangement uses TRBV4-1 and TRBJ1-4; the D gene is possibly TRBD1 (6 bases). Germline V gives CDR1 MGHRA, CDR2 YSYEKL. The CDR3 contains 14 residues. V was clipped by 4 bases and J by 7 bases, with 13 bases between them. CDR3 in amino acids: CASSRGRGVEKLFF. CDR3 DNA: TGCGCCAGCAGCCGAGGAAGGGGGGTTGAAAAACTGTTTTTT.

This clonotype was seen only a few times. One end of the junction varies from germline; a read error may be responsible. The CDR3: CASSYEGRLSDEQYF. CDR3 in DNA: TGTGCCAGCAGTTACGAGGGACGGCTCTCCGACGAGCAGTACTTC. This chain uses TRBV6-2 or TRBV6-3 with TRBJ2-7, with D perhaps being TRBD1 or TRBD2 (5 bases each). This CDR3 has 15 residues. CDR1 is MNHEY and CDR2 is SVGEGT in the germline V gene.

The V and J genes are TRBV6-5 and TRBJ1-3, with D uncertain. The CDR3 totals 16 residues. Trimming took off 4 bases at V and 0 bases at J, with 13 bases between the two ends. Germline CDR1 and CDR2: MNHEY and SVGAGI. The CDR3 is CASSSWTAYSGNTIYF. The CDR3 DNA is TGTGCCAGCAGTTCCTGGACCGCTTACTCTGGAAACACCATATATTTT.

This clonotype was observed a few times. This sequence joins TRBV11-2 and TRBJ1-4, with TRBD1 as a possible D gene (5 bases). The V and J ends lost 5 bases and 0 bases respectively, with 13 bases between them. The CDR3 runs 16 residues. Germline V lookup: CDR1 SGHAT, CDR2 FQNNGV. CDR3 in DNA: TGTGCCAGCAGCGTTCTCGACAGATCAACTAATGAAAAACTGTTTTTT. Translation: CASSVLDRSTNEKLFF.

V is TRBV30 and J is TRBJ1-1; D ambiguous. The CDR3 loop spans 12 amino acids. Trimming removed 5 bases at V and 2 bases at J, with 9 bases between. Germline CDR1 reads GTSNPN; CDR2 reads SVGIG (reference sequence). The CDR3: CAWGRENTEAFF. CDR3 coding DNA: TGTGCCTGGGGACGGGAAAACACTGAAGCTTTCTTT.

This clonotype was seen many times. The genes are TRBV5-1 and TRBJ1-4; D not certain. The CDR3 contains 14 residues. Germline assignment: CDR1 SGHRS and CDR2 YFSETQ. Trimming shortened V by 0 bases and J by 8 bases, and 11 bases separated the two germline ends. In DNA form, the CDR3 reads TGCGCCAGCAGCTTGGGGGGAGGTGGAGAAAAACTGTTTTTT. Translation gives CASSLGGGGEKLFF.

This clonotype was picked up a small number of times. V usage is TRBV27 and J usage is TRBJ2-5; 9 bases agree with TRBD1. The last part of the DNA fits TRBJ2-7 better; the J call may be wrong. The CDR3 loop spans 14 amino acids. CDR1 and CDR2 from the germline V gene are MNHEY and SMNVEV (reference sequence). The chain's CDR3 is CASSWGQGIYEQYF. CDR3 DNA sequence: TGTGCCAGCAGCTGGGGACAGGGTATCTACGAGCAGTACTTC.

This clonotype was detected only a few times. The J gene is TRBJ2-2, the V gene TRBV6-6; a weak D match, TRBD2 (6 bases). The V gene's germline CDR1 is MNHNY and CDR2 SVGAGI (reference sequence). The V end lost 0 bases, the J end lost 4 bases, and 9 bases lay between the germline ends. CDR3 size: 15 residues. CDR3: CASSYSGRSTGELFF. The CDR3 DNA follows: TGTGCCAGCAGTTACTCAGGGAGGAGCACCGGGGAGCTGTTTTTT.

This clonotype was observed many times. The chain joins TRBV24-1 to TRBJ2-5; 8 positions agree with TRBD2. V dropped 3 bases and J dropped 5; count of bases not matched to a gene: 10. Germline loops: CDR1 KGHDR, CDR2 SFDVKD. CDR3 size: 16 residues. The CDR3 bases are TGTGCCACCAGTGATCCTGACCGGGAGGGTTCGGAGACCCAGTACTTC. Translation gives CATSDPDREGSETQYF.

This clonotype has just a few counts. This chain joins TRBV11-2 and TRBJ2-3; 9 positions match TRBD1. Germline V gives CDR1 SGHAT, CDR2 FQNNGV. There are 18 residues in the CDR3. Losses at the gene ends were 4 bases for V and 3 bases for J; bases not matched to a gene: 14. The CDR3 loop reads CASSSHRGRPLETDTQYF. CDR3 DNA: TGTGCCAGCAGCTCCCACAGGGGGCGCCCCCTTGAAACAGATACGCAGTATTTT.

This clonotype was recorded a few times. The chain is built from TRBV7-9 and TRBJ1-4, with D tentatively TRBD1 (5 bases). The CDR3 runs 16 residues. V was shortened by 3 bases and J by 0 bases, with 11 bases between the two germline ends. Per the germline V gene, CDR1 is SEHNR and CDR2 is FQNEAQ (reference sequence). For the CDR3, the DNA is TGTGCCAGCAGCTTGTGGGACCCGCCAACTAATGAAAAACTGTTTTTT. It codes for CASSLWDPPTNEKLFF.

The rearrangement links TRBV7-8 to TRBJ2-7; 10 bases agree with TRBD2. The CDR3 is 17 amino acids. V was pared by 5 bases and J by 3 bases, with 13 bases of the junction left unmatched. Germline V CDR1 and CDR2: SGHVS, FQNEAQ. The DNA for the CDR3 is TGTGCCAGCAGCCTCGGGACTAGCGTGCCACCAGTCTACGAGCAGTACTTC. Translation gives CASSLGTSVPPVYEQYF.

The chain carries TRBV12-3 or TRBV12-4 and TRBJ1-2; TRBD1 agrees at 8 bases. The CDR3 contains 12 residues. The V and J ends lost 5 bases and 7 bases, in that order; junction bases with no gene match: 3. CDR3 protein: CASSDRGLGYTF. Written as DNA, the CDR3 is TGTGCCAGCAGTGACAGGGGCCTTGGCTACACCTTC.

The chain has TRBV29-1 and TRBJ2-5; D is uncertain. Germline assignment: CDR1 SQVTM and CDR2 ANQGSEA. The CDR3 length is 13 residues. With 3 bases removed from V and 2 bases from J, the gap between germline ends came to 10 bases. The DNA of the CDR3 is TGCAGCGTTGATTCCAGGCCACAAGAGACCCAGTACTTC. It is translated as CSVDSRPQETQYF. Combining the CDR3 with reference TRBV29-1 and TRBJ2-5 gives the whole variable domain SAVISQKPSRDICQRGTSLTIQCQVDSQVTMMFWYRQQPGQSLTLIATANQGSEATYESGFVIDKFPISRPNLTFSTLTVSNMSPEDSSIYLCSVDSRPQETQYFGPGTRLLVL.

CDR3 amino acids: CSALQGLAGLETQYF. DNA for the CDR3: TGCAGTGCTCTTCAGGGACTAGCGGGACTTGAGACCCAGTACTTC. The chain employs TRBV20-1 and TRBJ2-5; 13 bases line up with TRBD2. Germline trimming cut 5 bases from V and 5 bases from J; bases unmatched to any gene: 8. CDR1 and CDR2 (germline): DFQATT, SNEGSKA (reference sequence). This CDR3 contains 15 residues.

This chain connects TRBV28 to TRBJ1-5; 7 positions agree with TRBD1. The junction had 6 bases not matched to a gene; V was cut back by 6 bases and J by 4 bases. The germline V gene encodes CDR1 MDHEN and CDR2 SYDVKM. This CDR3 is built from 14 residues. The CDR3 sequence is CASRHRGENQPQHF. DNA for the CDR3: TGTGCCAGCAGGCACAGGGGAGAGAATCAGCCCCAGCATTTT.

The V call is TRBV7-9, the J call TRBJ1-3; TRBD1 might be the D (6 bases). V lost 1 base to trimming and J lost 3 bases, with 13 bases between them. This CDR3 is built from 16 residues. Germline V gives CDR1 SEHNR, CDR2 FQNEAQ (reference sequence). The CDR3 nucleotides are TGTGCCAGCAGCTTAGGTCTGGGGGCTATTGGAAACACCATATATTTT. This codes for CASSLGLGAIGNTIYF. The full variable domain, rest sourced from reference TRBV7-9 and TRBJ1-3, is DTGVSQNPRHKITKRGQNVTFRCDPISEHNRLYWYRQTLGQGPEFLTYFQNEAQLEKSRLLSDRFSAERPKGSFSTLEIQRTEQGDSAMYLCASSLGLGAIGNTIYFGEGSWLTVV.

This clonotype was counted between two and nine times. The chain joins TRBV12-3 or TRBV12-4 to TRBJ1-4, with D unclear. The CDR3 runs 12 residues. V was pared by 5 bases and J by 8 bases, with 9 bases between. The CDR3 bases are TGTGCCAGCAGTCCCGCACCCGAAAAACTGTTTTTT. Protein: CASSPAPEKLFF.

In this sample, this clonotype turned up once. V and J are TRBV27 and TRBJ2-6; no clear D. With 6 bases removed from V and 2 bases from J, the gap between germline ends came to 8 bases. The CDR3 totals 14 residues. Germline loops: CDR1 MNHEY, CDR2 SMNVEV (reference sequence). As DNA, the CDR3 is TGTGCCAGCAGCGTAGACACTGGGGCCAACGTCCTGACTTTC. Translated, it gives CASSVDTGANVLTF.

This clonotype has only a few counts. The V and J genes are TRBV15 and TRBJ2-1; 8 bases map to TRBD1. The junction had 6 bases not matched to a gene; V was cut back by 0 bases and J by 8 bases. Germline-derived CDR1 and CDR2 are LNHNV and YYDKDF (reference sequence). This CDR3 spans 15 amino acids. The CDR3 sequence: CATSREQGGSDEQFF. As DNA, the CDR3 is TGTGCCACCAGCAGAGAACAGGGGGGTAGCGATGAGCAGTTCTTC.